These T cell receptor beta chains were read from a single sample in a study of PD-1 blockade in classical Hodgkin lymphoma. Measured with immunoSEQ multiplex PCR; TCRdb has only the in-frame clones, and not every one. The sample holds roughly 10,000 clones, over 70% seen once. Sample: CD8+ T cells from blood, taken before the fourth cycle of nivolumab. All receptors derive from a human donor with classical Hodgkin lymphoma. Both conserved end residues are part of each CDR3. The order of the fields is V gene, J gene, CDR3 protein.

TRBV30	TRBJ1-5	CAWSVSGEQPQHF
TRBV7-9	TRBJ1-2	CASRSDGGPWYGYTF
TRBV7-8	TRBJ1-4	CASSLKGAGSEKLFF
TRBV27	TRBJ1-5	CASSPTWTGLYSNQPQHF
TRBV2	TRBJ2-3	CASSVGAPGTSGSTDTQYF
TRBV7-6	TRBJ2-7	CASSSKYEQYF
TRBV6-5	TRBJ2-7	CASTGHSAYEQYF
TRBV9	TRBJ2-5	CASSGAGVQETQYF
TRBV5-4	TRBJ1-1	CASSSPGNTEAFF
TRBV7-8	TRBJ1-1	CASSLRAPGGRNTEAFF
TRBV2	TRBJ2-7	CASSGLAGINEQYF
TRBV5-1	TRBJ1-6	CASSLTGENSPLHF
TRBV11-2	TRBJ2-7	CASSLYSTTVYEQYF
TRBV9	TRBJ2-1	CASSVSGSLAYNEQFF
TRBV7-9	TRBJ1-6	CASSLPRTGETSPLHF
TRBV9	TRBJ1-5	CASSVGAGGLQPQHF
TRBV7-6	TRBJ2-7	CASSSLGLSYEQYF
TRBV4-1	TRBJ2-7	CASSHSGGGEQYF
TRBV29-1	TRBJ2-3	CSVEGQGYTDTQYF
TRBV6-1	TRBJ1-5	CASRVQGAGQPQHF
TRBV25-1	TRBJ2-1	CASSDGTSGNEQFF
TRBV6-5	TRBJ2-2	CASSYWAGELFF
TRBV9	TRBJ2-1	CASSVDGGIPYNEQFF